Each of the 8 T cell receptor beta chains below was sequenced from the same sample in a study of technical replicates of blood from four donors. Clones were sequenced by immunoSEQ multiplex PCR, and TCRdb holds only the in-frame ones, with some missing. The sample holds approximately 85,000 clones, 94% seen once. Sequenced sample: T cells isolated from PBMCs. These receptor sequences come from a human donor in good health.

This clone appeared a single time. CDR3 bases: TGTGCCAGCAGCTCGGGAACAGGGACGAGAAAAACTGAAGCTTTCTTT. As protein: CASSSGTGTRKTEAFF. The chain recombines TRBV5-5 with TRBJ1-1; D perhaps matches TRBD1 (6 bases). CDR1 is SGHKS, CDR2 YYEKEE, per germline (reference sequence). Deletions cut 3 bases from V and 5 bases from J, with 20 bases between. The CDR3 spans 16 residues.

This CDR3 is CASSAPDRSSRSYTF. DNA of the CDR3: TGTGCCAGCAGCGCCCCAGACAGATCCTCCCGAAGCTACACCTTC. The rearrangement links TRBV5-6 to TRBJ1-2; D perhaps matches TRBD1 (5 bases). The length of the CDR3 is 15 residues. V shed 4 bases and J shed 9 bases, with 22 bases lying between them. CDR1 and CDR2 from the germline V gene are SGHDT and YYEEEE.

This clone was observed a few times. The CDR3 loop is CASSRTGQPLDEAFF. The DNA of the CDR3 is TGTGCCAGCAGCCGTACGGGACAGCCACTTGATGAAGCTTTCTTT. The chain joins TRBV7-3 to TRBJ1-1, with 7 bases identical to TRBD1. J was trimmed by 7 bases and V by 5 bases; bases with no gene match: 13. There are 15 residues in the CDR3. Germline V gives CDR1 SGHTA, CDR2 FQGTGA.

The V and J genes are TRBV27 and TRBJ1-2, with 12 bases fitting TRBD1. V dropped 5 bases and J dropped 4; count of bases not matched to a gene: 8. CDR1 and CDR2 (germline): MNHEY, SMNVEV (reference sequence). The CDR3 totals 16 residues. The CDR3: CASSPGQGAGGYGYTF. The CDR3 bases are TGTGCCAGCAGTCCGGGACAGGGGGCTGGTGGCTATGGCTACACCTTC.

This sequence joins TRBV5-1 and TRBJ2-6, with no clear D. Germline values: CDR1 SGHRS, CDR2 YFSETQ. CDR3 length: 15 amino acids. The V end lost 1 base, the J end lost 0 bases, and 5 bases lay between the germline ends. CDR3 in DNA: TGCGCCAGCAGCTTGACATCCTCTGGGGCCAACGTCCTGACTTTC. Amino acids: CASSLTSSGANVLTF. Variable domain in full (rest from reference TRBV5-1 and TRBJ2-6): KAGVTQTPRYLIKTRGQQVTLSCSPISGHRSVSWYQQTPGQGLQFLFEYFSETQRNKGNFPGRFSGRQFSNSRSEMNVSTLELGDSALYLCASSLTSSGANVLTFGAGSRLTVL.

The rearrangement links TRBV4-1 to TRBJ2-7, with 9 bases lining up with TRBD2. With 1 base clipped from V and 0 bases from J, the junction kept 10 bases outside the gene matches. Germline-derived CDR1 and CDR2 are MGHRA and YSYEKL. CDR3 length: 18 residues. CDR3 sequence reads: CASSQGGRGGQSSYEQYF. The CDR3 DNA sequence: TGCGCCAGCAGCCAAGGAGGGCGGGGGGGTCAGAGCTCCTACGAGCAGTACTTC.

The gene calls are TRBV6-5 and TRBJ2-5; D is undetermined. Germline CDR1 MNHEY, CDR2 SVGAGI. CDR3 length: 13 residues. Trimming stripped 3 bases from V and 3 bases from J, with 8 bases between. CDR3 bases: TGTGCCAGCAGTTATCAAGGAGAAGAGACCCAGTACTTC. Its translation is CASSYQGEETQYF.

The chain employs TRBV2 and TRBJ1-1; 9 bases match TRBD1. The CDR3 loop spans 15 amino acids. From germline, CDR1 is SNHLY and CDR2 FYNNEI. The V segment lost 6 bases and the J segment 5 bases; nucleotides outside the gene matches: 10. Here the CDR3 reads CASSPQGARGTEAFF. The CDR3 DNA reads TGTGCCAGCAGCCCACAGGGGGCGCGAGGGACTGAAGCTTTCTTT.